What follows are 14 T cell receptor beta chains derived from one specimen sequenced in a study of follicular helper T cells after annual influenza vaccination. Some clones are missing from TCRdb's copy, which holds only in-frame ones; the method was immunoSEQ multiplex PCR. This sample has several thousand clones, with over 80% found just once. Stated time point: 2014-2015 season, 7 days after vaccination. The specimen was CXCR5+ CD38- circulating T follicular helper cells from blood, collected 7 days after influenza vaccination. Sample subset: circulating Tfh, non-naive CD4+CXCR5+PD-1+ (ICOS+CD38+ or ICOS-CD38-). The receptor source for this set is an adult who received the influenza vaccine.

The gene calls are TRBV7-3 and TRBJ2-1; possibly TRBD2 for D (6 bases). Germline loops: CDR1 SGHTA, CDR2 FQGTGA. This CDR3 has 14 residues. V was clipped by 5 bases and J by 9 bases, with 17 bases between them. The CDR3 DNA is TGTGCCAGCAGCCCCCCGGGGATGGGGGGTGAGCAGTTCTTC. Amino acid sequence: CASSPPGMGGEQFF.

The V gene is TRBV6-5, the J gene TRBJ1-1, with a tentative D call TRBD1 (5 bases). Trimming shortened V by 5 bases and J by 2 bases, and 9 bases separated the two germline ends. Germline values: CDR1 MNHEY, CDR2 SVGAGI. The CDR3 has 13 amino acids. CDR3 nucleotides: TGTGCCAGCAGTCCGGGGCTCAACACTGAAGCTTTCTTT. The encoded protein is CASSPGLNTEAFF.

This sequence joins TRBV7-2 and TRBJ2-5; D possibly uses TRBD1 or TRBD2 (5 bases each). The CDR3 loop spans 13 amino acids. The V end was cut by 5 bases, the J end by 4 bases, with 11 bases between. Germline V gene data show CDR1 as SGHTA and CDR2 as FQGNSA. Here the CDR3 DNA reads TGTGCCAGCAGCCCAGGGACCGGAGAGACCCAGTACTTC. Encoded protein: CASSPGTGETQYF.

The rearrangement joins TRBV7-3 to TRBJ2-2, with a possible D match to TRBD2 (5 bases). CDR1 and CDR2 (germline): SGHTA, FQGTGA. Trimming took off 3 bases at V and 2 bases at J, with 13 bases between the two ends. CDR3 length equals 16 residues. The CDR3 nucleotides read TGTGCCAGCAGCTTGGTCCCCACGGGAAACACCGGGGAGCTGTTTTTT. Translating gives CASSLVPTGNTGELFF.

The DNA for the CDR3 is TGTGCCAGCTCACCACTTGACAAGAGCTCTGGAAACACCATATATTTT. As protein: CASSPLDKSSGNTIYF. The rearrangement joins TRBV18 to TRBJ1-3; D is undetermined. The CDR3 has 16 residues. Germline V CDR1 and CDR2: KGHSH, LQKENI. With 1 base removed from V and 0 bases from J, the gap between germline ends came to 10 bases.

This clone was recorded a few times. This sequence joins TRBV7-9 and TRBJ1-6; 7 bases line up with TRBD1. CDR3 length: 14 amino acids. J was trimmed by 7 bases and V by 6 bases; bases with no gene match: 6. In germline, CDR1 is SEHNR, CDR2 FQNEAQ (reference sequence). The CDR3 is CASSPGQANSPLHF. CDR3 nucleotides: TGTGCCAGCAGTCCCGGACAGGCGAATTCACCCCTCCACTTT.

CDR3 protein: CASSSGGSYNEQFF. In DNA, the CDR3 is TGTGCCAGCAGCTCCGGAGGCTCCTACAATGAGCAGTTCTTC. This chain joins TRBV11-3 and TRBJ2-1; tentatively, D is TRBD2 (5 bases). With 4 bases removed from V and 0 bases from J, the gap between germline ends came to 7 bases. The CDR3 spans 14 residues. Germline values: CDR1 SGHNT, CDR2 YENEEA. Full variable domain (outside the CDR3, taken from reference TRBV11-3 and TRBJ2-1): EAGVVQSPRYKIIEKKQPVAFWCNPISGHNTLYWYLQNLGQGPELLIRYENEEAVDDSQLPKDRFSAERLKGVDSTLKIQPAELGDSAVYLCASSSGGSYNEQFFGPGTRLTVL.

The rearrangement joins TRBV2 to TRBJ2-7, with 10 nucleotides matching TRBD1. Germline-derived CDR1 and CDR2 are SNHLY and FYNNEI. The CDR3 covers 14 residues. Germline trimming cut 7 bases from V and 5 bases from J; bases unmatched to any gene: 8. The CDR3 DNA sequence: TGTGCCAGCACCCGCGGGACAGGGGAGCACGAGCAGTACTTC. The encoded protein is CASTRGTGEHEQYF.

The V gene is TRBV6-1, the J gene TRBJ2-5; D may be TRBD2 (5 bases). The ends were cut back, 2 bases at V and 4 bases at J, with 17 bases in the middle. Germline loops: CDR1 MNHNS, CDR2 SASEGT. The CDR3 runs 16 residues. CDR3 sequence (DNA): TGTGCCAGCAGTGAAAACTGGGCGGACCGGGGAGAGACCCAGTACTTC. Residues: CASSENWADRGETQYF.

This rearrangement joins TRBV15 to TRBJ2-3; TRBD2 might be the D (5 bases). Germline-derived CDR1 and CDR2 are LNHNV and YYDKDF (reference sequence). Trimming removed 0 bases from V and 1 base from J, with 8 bases in between. The CDR3 covers 15 residues. The CDR3, as DNA: TGTGCCACCAGCAGAGAGAGTAGCGGCACAGATACGCAGTATTTT. Its translation is CATSRESSGTDTQYF.

The CDR3 loop reads CATAPGGTPGELFF. As DNA, the CDR3 is TGTGCCACTGCCCCGGGGGGGACGCCCGGGGAGCTGTTTTTT. The rearrangement joins TRBV15 to TRBJ2-2, with 8 bases aligning to TRBD2. CDR1 and CDR2 from the germline V gene are LNHNV and YYDKDF (reference sequence). Trimming cost V 9 bases and J 6 bases; bases outside gene matches: 9. The CDR3 is 14 amino acids.

The V call is TRBV7-2, the J call TRBJ1-4; TRBD1 matches at 7 bases. The CDR3 is made up of 17 amino acids. Germline V gene data show CDR1 as SGHTA and CDR2 as FQGNSA. The J segment lost 0 bases and the V segment lost 4 bases, leaving 8 bases of the junction unmatched. The CDR3 nucleotides are TGTGCCAGCAGCTGGGGACAGCCCTTTTCAACTAATGAAAAACTGTTTTTT. Its protein is CASSWGQPFSTNEKLFF.

The rearrangement joins TRBV7-3 to TRBJ2-3; D is possibly TRBD2 (6 bases). The ends were cut back, 5 bases at V and 2 bases at J, with 11 bases in the middle. The CDR3 totals 14 residues. Germline V gene lookup returns CDR1 SGHTA and CDR2 FQGTGA. In nucleotides, the CDR3 is TGTGCCAGCAGCCCGGGACTCCACACAGATACGCAGTATTTT. Translation gives CASSPGLHTDTQYF.

The rearrangement uses TRBV10-1 and TRBJ2-1, with 13 nucleotides matching TRBD2. The V and J ends lost 5 bases and 8 bases, in that order; junction bases with no gene match: 9. Germline CDR1 reads WNHNN; CDR2 reads SYGVQD (reference sequence). This CDR3 is built from 16 residues. The CDR3: CASSRITSGGGYEQFF. In DNA, the CDR3 is TGCGCCAGCAGTCGAATAACTAGCGGGGGGGGGTATGAGCAGTTCTTC.